The 15 T cell receptor beta chains given below trace back to one sample, sequenced in a study of blood T cell repertoires in COVID-19. Some clones are missing from TCRdb's copy, which holds only in-frame ones; the method was immunoSEQ multiplex PCR. The table shows around 97,000 clones, with roughly four fifths occurring only once. Input material: peripheral blood. All receptors come from a man in his 70s with acute or convalescent COVID-19.

This chain connects TRBV28 to TRBJ2-5; D is unresolved. CDR1 and CDR2 from the germline V gene are MDHEN and SYDVKM. The germline V and J ends were trimmed by 1 base and 3 bases, with 12 bases remaining between them. This CDR3 contains 15 residues. The CDR3 bases are TGTGCCAGCAGTTTATCGAGGAAGAAGAAAGAGACCCAGTACTTC. This translates into CASSLSRKKKETQYF.

The chain combines TRBV11-2 with TRBJ2-1; TRBD2 matches at 8 bases. This CDR3 is built from 17 residues. Germline CDR1 is SGHAT and CDR2 is FQNNGV. V shed 6 bases and J 6 bases; nucleotides not matched to a gene: 16. The chain's CDR3 is CASRTAIGRVGSNEQFF. CDR3 nucleotides: TGTGCCAGCAGGACAGCTATCGGGAGGGTTGGGAGCAATGAGCAGTTCTTC.

The chain employs TRBV24-1 and TRBJ2-1; 7 bases line up with TRBD2. The V and J ends lost 4 bases and 5 bases, in that order; junction bases with no gene match: 10. The CDR3 extends over 16 amino acids. From germline, CDR1 is KGHDR and CDR2 SFDVKD. The CDR3 sequence is CATSERGGRKNNEQFF. CDR3 nucleotide sequence: TGTGCCACCAGTGAGAGGGGCGGGAGAAAGAACAATGAGCAGTTCTTC.

Written as DNA, the CDR3 is TGTGCCAGCAGCGCCGGACAGGGTTTTGAAGCTTTCTTT. This gives the protein CASSAGQGFEAFF. The chain is built from TRBV12-3 or TRBV12-4 and TRBJ1-1, with 8 bases lining up with TRBD1. Trimming at V came to 6 bases and at J to 7 bases, leaving 7 bases not matched to a gene. CDR3 length: 13 residues.

A single count supports this clone. The chain carries TRBV12-3 or TRBV12-4 and TRBJ1-2; D not resolved. CDR3 length: 13 amino acids. Trimming stripped 5 bases from V and 4 bases from J, with 11 bases between. The CDR3 spells CASSLRTPYGYTF. The CDR3 DNA is TGTGCCAGCAGTCTCCGAACTCCCTATGGCTACACCTTC.

The CDR3 protein is CASSLGSANNEQYF. CDR3 sequence (DNA): TGTGCCAGCAGCTTAGGCAGCGCGAACAACGAGCAGTACTTC. The chain links TRBV11-2 to TRBJ2-7; D remains ambiguous. Between the trimmed V and J ends, which lost 1 base and 5 bases, there was a span of 12 bases. CDR3 length: 14 residues. Germline CDR1 and CDR2: SGHAT and FQNNGV.

The rearrangement links TRBV7-9 to TRBJ2-3; TRBD2 is a possible D gene (5 bases). The CDR3 contains 16 residues. With 2 bases removed from V and 6 bases from J, the gap between germline ends came to 18 bases. Germline values: CDR1 SEHNR, CDR2 FQNEAQ (reference sequence). CDR3 in amino acids: CASSLTISVGGDTQYF. The CDR3, as DNA: TGTGCCAGCAGCTTAACTATTAGCGTAGGAGGCGATACGCAGTATTTT.

The V call is TRBV4-2, the J call TRBJ2-5; weak D call: TRBD1 (5 bases). Per germline, CDR1 LGHNA and CDR2 YNFKEQ. CDR3 length: 16 residues. V lost 4 bases and J lost 5, with 20 bases in between. Here the CDR3 DNA reads TGTGCCAGCAGCCTCGGACACTTCCTTGCAATGGAGACCCAGTACTTC. Amino acid sequence: CASSLGHFLAMETQYF.

The V call is TRBV4-3, the J call TRBJ1-2; maybe TRBD1 (6 bases). The CDR3 runs to 16 residues. Trimming pared 4 bases from V and 0 bases from J, leaving 15 bases between. The germline V gene has CDR1 LGHNA and CDR2 YSLEER. The CDR3 DNA is TGCGCCAGCAGCCCAGAACTCCGGACAGCTAACTATGGCTACACCTTC. As protein: CASSPELRTANYGYTF.

V gene TRBV10-3 combines with J gene TRBJ2-7, with D perhaps matching TRBD1 (6 bases). The CDR3 contains 15 residues. Germline V gives CDR1 ENHRY, CDR2 SYGVKD. Trimming pared 7 bases from V and 4 bases from J, leaving 20 bases between. The CDR3 loop reads CAITSDRLGDYEQYF. The CDR3 DNA follows: TGTGCCATCACCTCAGACAGGCTGGGGGATTACGAGCAGTACTTC.

This clone has just a few counts. The chain combines TRBV27 with TRBJ2-5, with D uncertain. The CDR3 has 15 amino acids. The germline CDR1 and CDR2 sequences are MNHEY and SMNVEV (reference sequence). V gave up 5 bases and J gave up 5 bases, with 18 bases separating them. Here the CDR3 reads CASSPLELPPETQYF. Written as DNA, the CDR3 is TGTGCCAGCAGTCCCCTCGAACTCCCGCCGGAGACCCAGTACTTC.

V usage is TRBV21-1 and J usage is TRBJ2-2; TRBD1, the table's D call, lacks a check against the DNA. TRBV21-1 constitutes a pseudogene. CDR3 length equals 16 residues. The CDR3 coding sequence is TGTGCCAGCAGCAAAGATAGGACAGGGGACACCGGGGAGCTGTTTTTT. The encoded protein is CASSKDRTGDTGELFF.

The CDR3 region has the DNA TGTGCCAGCAGCGTACGTAGCGGGAGCTCCTACAATGAGCAGTTCTTC. Translation gives CASSVRSGSSYNEQFF. The chain joins TRBV9 to TRBJ2-1, with 9 bases matching TRBD2. V dropped 1 base and J dropped 0; count of bases not matched to a gene: 2. The CDR3 is 16 amino acids. Germline assignment: CDR1 SGDLS and CDR2 YYNGEE.

V and J are TRBV6-5 and TRBJ2-7, with 8 positions matching TRBD1. Germline CDR1 reads MNHEY; CDR2 reads SVGAGI. V shed 4 bases, J shed 2 bases, and the junction held 7 bases outside the gene matches. This CDR3 region has 15 residues. The CDR3 protein is CASSSLDRGPYEQYF. CDR3 in DNA: TGTGCCAGCAGTTCCCTTGACAGGGGCCCCTACGAGCAGTACTTC.

The chain links TRBV11-2 to TRBJ2-2, with TRBD1 as a possible D gene (5 bases). Germline CDR1 reads SGHAT; CDR2 reads FQNNGV. Trimming took 0 bases from V and 0 from J, leaving 11 bases between them. The CDR3 totals 17 residues. CDR3 DNA: TGTGCCAGCAGCTTAGACGGCACAGGCGCGAACACCGGGGAGCTGTTTTTT. As protein: CASSLDGTGANTGELFF. The variable domain in full, with the rest retrieved from reference TRBV11-2 and TRBJ2-2, is EAGVAQSPRYKIIEKRQSVAFWCNPISGHATLYWYQQILGQGPKLLIQFQNNGVVDDSQLPKDRFSAERLKGVDSTLKIQPAKLEDSAVYLCASSLDGTGANTGELFFGEGSRLTVL.